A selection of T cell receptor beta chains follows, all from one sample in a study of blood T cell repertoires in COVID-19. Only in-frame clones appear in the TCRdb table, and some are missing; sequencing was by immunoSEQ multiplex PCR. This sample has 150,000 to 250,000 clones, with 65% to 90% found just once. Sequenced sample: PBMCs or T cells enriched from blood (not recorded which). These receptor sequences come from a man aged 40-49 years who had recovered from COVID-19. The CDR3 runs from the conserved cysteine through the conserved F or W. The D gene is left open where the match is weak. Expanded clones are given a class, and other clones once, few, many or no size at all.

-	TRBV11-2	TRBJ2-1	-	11	CASSLGGEQFF	TGTGCCAGCAGCTTAGGAGGTGAGCAGTTCTTC
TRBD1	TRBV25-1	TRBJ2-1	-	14	CASSEWRDRGEQFF	TGTGCCAGCAGTGAATGGAGGGACAGGGGTGAGCAGTTCTTC
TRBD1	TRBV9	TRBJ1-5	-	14	CASSVTGDYQPQHF	TGTGCCAGCAGCGTGACAGGGGATTATCAGCCCCAGCATTTT
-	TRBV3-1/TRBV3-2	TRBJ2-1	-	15	CASSQDGGNGYLQFF	TGTGCCAGCAGCCAAGACGGCGGGAATGGTTACCTACAGTTCTTC
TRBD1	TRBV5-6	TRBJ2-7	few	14	CASSYGQGRYEQYF	TGTGCCAGCAGCTACGGACAGGGGAGGTACGAGCAGTACTTC
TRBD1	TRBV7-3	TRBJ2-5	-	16	CASSPHRTGGPETQYF	TGTGCCAGCAGCCCCCATCGGACAGGGGGCCCAGAGACCCAGTACTTC
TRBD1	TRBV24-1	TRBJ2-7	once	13	CATKGQGENEQYF	TGTGCCACCAAGGGACAGGGGGAAAACGAGCAGTACTTC
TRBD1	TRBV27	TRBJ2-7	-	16	CASSLTGQGSSYEQYF	TGTGCCAGCAGTTTGACAGGACAGGGTAGCTCCTACGAGCAGTACTTC
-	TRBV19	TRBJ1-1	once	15	CASSPWEGHNTEAFF	TGTGCCAGTTCCCCCTGGGAGGGGCACAACACTGAAGCTTTCTTT
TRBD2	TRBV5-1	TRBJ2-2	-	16	CASKVSGSPNTGELFF	TGCGCCAGCAAGGTTAGCGGGAGCCCGAACACCGGGGAGCTGTTTTTT
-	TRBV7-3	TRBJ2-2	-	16	CASSLNSRELTGELFF	TGTGCCAGCAGCTTAAATTCCAGGGAACTTACCGGGGAGCTGTTTTTT
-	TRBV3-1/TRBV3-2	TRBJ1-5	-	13	CASSLRGNQPQHF	TGTGCCAGCAGCCTCAGGGGTAATCAGCCCCAGCATTTT
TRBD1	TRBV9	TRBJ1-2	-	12	CASSVGQGGYTF	TGTGCCAGCAGCGTAGGACAGGGTGGCTACACCTTC
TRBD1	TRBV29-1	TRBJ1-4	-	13	CSVSDRAGEKLFF	TGCAGCGTCTCTGACAGGGCTGGGGAAAAACTGTTTTTT
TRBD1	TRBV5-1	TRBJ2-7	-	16	CASSSLGAGGLYEQYF	TGCGCCAGCAGCTCCCTCGGGGCAGGGGGCCTCTACGAGCAGTACTTC
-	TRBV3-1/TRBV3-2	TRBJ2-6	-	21	CASSQARAYTILISGANVLTF	TGTGCCAGCAGCCAAGCGAGGGCATATACTATCCTGATCTCTGGGGCCAACGTCCTGACTTTC
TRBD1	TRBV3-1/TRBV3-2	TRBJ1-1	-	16	CASSFQRGTVNTEAFF	TGTGCCAGCAGCTTTCAACGGGGGACAGTGAACACTGAAGCTTTCTTT
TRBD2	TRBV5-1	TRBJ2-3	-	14	CASSSREGPDTQYF	TGCGCCAGCAGCAGCCGGGAGGGCCCAGATACGCAGTATTTT
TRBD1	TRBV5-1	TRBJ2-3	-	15	CASRTDRGVTDTQYF	TGCGCCAGCAGAACCGACAGGGGGGTGACAGATACGCAGTATTTT
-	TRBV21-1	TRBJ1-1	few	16	CASSKAMSAVNTEAFF	TGTGCCAGCAGCAAAGCAATGTCGGCGGTGAACACTGAAGCTTTCTTT
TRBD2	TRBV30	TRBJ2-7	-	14	CAWSVPGLAVEQYF	TGTGCCTGGAGTGTACCGGGACTAGCTGTCGAGCAGTACTTC
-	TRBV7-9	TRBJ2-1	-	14	CATPTSSSYNEQFF	TGTGCCACCCCGACTAGTTCCTCCTACAATGAGCAGTTCTTC
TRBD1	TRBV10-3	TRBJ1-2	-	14	CAISAQTGADGYTF	TGTGCCATCAGTGCCCAGACAGGGGCGGATGGCTACACCTTC
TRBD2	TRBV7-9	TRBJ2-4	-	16	CASSSGTSADKNIQYF	TGTGCCAGCAGCTCCGGGACTAGCGCGGACAAAAACATTCAGTACTTC
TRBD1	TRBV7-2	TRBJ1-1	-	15	CASSTRQGLGTEAFF	TGTGCCAGCAGCACCAGACAGGGGCTCGGCACTGAAGCTTTCTTT
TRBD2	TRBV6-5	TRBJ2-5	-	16	CASSYSRASGQETQYF	TGTGCCAGCAGTTACTCTCGAGCTAGCGGCCAAGAGACCCAGTACTTC
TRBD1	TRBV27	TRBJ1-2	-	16	CASSSGTGYSNYGYTF	TGTGCCAGCAGTTCCGGGACAGGGTATTCTAACTATGGCTACACCTTC
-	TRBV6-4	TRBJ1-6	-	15	CASTTRGARNSPLHF	TGTGCCAGCACTACCAGGGGCGCGAGGAATTCACCCCTCCACTTT
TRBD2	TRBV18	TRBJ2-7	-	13	CASSPSGSDEQYF	TGTGCCAGCTCCCCAAGCGGGAGTGACGAGCAGTACTTC
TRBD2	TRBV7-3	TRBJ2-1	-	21	CASSLFASVGGLAGGGYEQFF	TGTGCCAGCAGCTTATTCGCCTCCGTAGGGGGACTAGCGGGAGGCGGCTATGAGCAGTTCTTC
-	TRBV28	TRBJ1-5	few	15	CASTNGNEGNQPQHF	TGTGCCAGCACCAACGGGAATGAAGGCAATCAGCCCCAGCATTTT
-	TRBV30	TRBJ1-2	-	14	CAWSRYRVSYGYTF	TGTGCCTGGAGTCGGTACCGGGTGTCCTATGGCTACACCTTC
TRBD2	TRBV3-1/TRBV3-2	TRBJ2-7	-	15	CASSRRTSGSYEQYF	TGTGCCAGCAGCCGGAGGACTAGCGGTTCCTACGAGCAGTACTTC
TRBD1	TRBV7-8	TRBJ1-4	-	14	CASSPHRGNEKLFF	TGTGCCAGCAGCCCACACAGGGGTAATGAAAAACTGTTTTTT
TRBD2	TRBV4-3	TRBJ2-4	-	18	CASSQGSAWSGGINIQYF	TGCGCCAGCAGCCAAGGGTCGGCGTGGAGCGGGGGCATAAACATTCAGTACTTC
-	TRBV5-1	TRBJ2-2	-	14	CASMRAANTGELFF	TGCGCCAGCATGCGAGCGGCGAACACCGGGGAGCTGTTTTTT
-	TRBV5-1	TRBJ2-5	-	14	CASSQTGFQETQYF	TGCGCCAGCAGCCAGACAGGTTTTCAAGAGACCCAGTACTTC
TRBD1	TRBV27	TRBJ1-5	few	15	CASSRTGATNQPQHF	TGTGCCAGCAGTCGAACAGGGGCTACAAATCAGCCCCAGCATTTT
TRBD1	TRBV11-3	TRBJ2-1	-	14	CASSYGDREAEQFF	TGTGCCAGCAGCTATGGGGACAGGGAGGCTGAGCAGTTCTTC
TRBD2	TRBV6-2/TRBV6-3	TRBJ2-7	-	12	CASSQSRTSVNF	TGTGCCAGCAGCCAAAGCCGGACTAGCGTAAACTTC
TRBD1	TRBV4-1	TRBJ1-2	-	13	CASRDREAEGYTF	TGCGCCAGCAGGGACAGGGAAGCGGAGGGCTACACCTTC
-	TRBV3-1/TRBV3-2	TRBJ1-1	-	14	CASSLQAGNTEAFF	TGTGCCAGCAGCCTACAAGCGGGGAACACTGAAGCTTTCTTT
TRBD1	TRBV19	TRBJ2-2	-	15	CASSIDRAHTGELFF	TGTGCCAGTAGTATCGACAGGGCCCACACCGGGGAGCTGTTTTTT
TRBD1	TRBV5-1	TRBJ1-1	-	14	CASTSTGQGGVAFF	TGCGCCAGCACCTCTACCGGACAGGGAGGGGTAGCTTTCTTT
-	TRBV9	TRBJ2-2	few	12	CASSPSTGELFF	TGTGCCAGCAGCCCTAGCACCGGGGAGCTGTTTTTT
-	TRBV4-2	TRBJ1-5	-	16	CASSQDPTGINQPQHF	TGTGCCAGCAGCCAAGATCCGACAGGAATCAATCAGCCCCAGCATTTT
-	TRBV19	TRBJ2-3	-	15	CASSERLTLTDTQYF	TGTGCCAGTAGTGAGAGGTTGACCCTAACAGATACGCAGTATTTT
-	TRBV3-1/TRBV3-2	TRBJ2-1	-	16	CASSQERLAGLSEQFF	TGTGCCAGCAGCCAAGAGAGGCTAGCCGGTTTAAGTGAGCAGTTCTTC
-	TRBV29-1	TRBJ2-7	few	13	CSVGIQLNYEQYF	TGCAGCGTTGGGATTCAACTAAACTACGAGCAGTACTTC
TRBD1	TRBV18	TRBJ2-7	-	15	CASSPETGLSYEQYF	TGTGCCAGCTCACCAGAGACAGGGCTTTCCTACGAGCAGTACTTC
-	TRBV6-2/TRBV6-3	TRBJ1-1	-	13	CASSGVSWTEAFF	TGTGCCAGCAGTGGAGTCTCTTGGACTGAAGCTTTCTTT
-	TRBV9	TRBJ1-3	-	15	CASSVDTFSGNTIYF	TGTGCCAGCAGCGTAGATACATTCTCTGGAAACACCATATATTTT